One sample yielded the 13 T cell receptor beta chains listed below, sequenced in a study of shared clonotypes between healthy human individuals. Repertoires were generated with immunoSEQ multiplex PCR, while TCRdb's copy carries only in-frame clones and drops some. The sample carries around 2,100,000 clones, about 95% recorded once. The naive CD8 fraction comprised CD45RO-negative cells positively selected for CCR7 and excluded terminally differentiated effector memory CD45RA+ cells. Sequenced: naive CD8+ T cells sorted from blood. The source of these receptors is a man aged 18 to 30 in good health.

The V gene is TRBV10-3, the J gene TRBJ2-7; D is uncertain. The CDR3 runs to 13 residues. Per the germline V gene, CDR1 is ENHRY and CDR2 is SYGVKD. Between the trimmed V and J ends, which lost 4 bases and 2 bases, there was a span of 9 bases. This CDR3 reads CAISVDRTYEQYF. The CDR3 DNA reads TGTGCCATCAGTGTAGATAGAACCTACGAGCAGTACTTC.

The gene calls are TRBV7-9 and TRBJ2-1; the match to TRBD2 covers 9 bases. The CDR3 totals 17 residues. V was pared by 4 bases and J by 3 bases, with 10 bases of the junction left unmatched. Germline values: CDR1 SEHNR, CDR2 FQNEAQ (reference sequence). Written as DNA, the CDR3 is TGTGCCAGCAGCTCTCCGGTAGCGGGGGCCGACTACAATGAGCAGTTCTTC. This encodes CASSSPVAGADYNEQFF.

The CDR3 is CASSDVVSSYEQYF. CDR3 DNA: TGTGCCAGCAGTGACGTGGTTTCGTCCTACGAGCAGTACTTC. The chain is built from TRBV2 and TRBJ2-7; D is unclear. Germline V CDR1 and CDR2: SNHLY, FYNNEI. V lost 3 bases, J lost 1 base, and 10 bases lay in between. The CDR3 has 14 amino acids. Full variable domain (rest looked up from reference TRBV2 and TRBJ2-7): EPEVTQTPSHQVTQMGQEVILRCVPISNHLYFYWYRQILGQKVEFLVSFYNNEISEKSEIFDDQFSVERPDGSNFTLKIRSTKLEDSAMYFCASSDVVSSYEQYFGPGTRLTVT.

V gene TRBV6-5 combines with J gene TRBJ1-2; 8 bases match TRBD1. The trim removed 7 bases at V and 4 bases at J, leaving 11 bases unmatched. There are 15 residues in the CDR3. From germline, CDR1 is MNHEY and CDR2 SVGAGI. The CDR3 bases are TGTGCCAGCACCAACAGCGCAGGGGGCGCCTATGGCTACACCTTC. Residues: CASTNSAGGAYGYTF.

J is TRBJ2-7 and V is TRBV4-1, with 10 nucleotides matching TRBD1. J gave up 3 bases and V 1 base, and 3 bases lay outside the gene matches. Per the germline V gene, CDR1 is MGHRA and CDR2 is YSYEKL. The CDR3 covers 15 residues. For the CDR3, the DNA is TGCGCCAGCAGCCAAGTGGACAGGGGGTACTACGAGCAGTACTTC. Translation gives CASSQVDRGYYEQYF.

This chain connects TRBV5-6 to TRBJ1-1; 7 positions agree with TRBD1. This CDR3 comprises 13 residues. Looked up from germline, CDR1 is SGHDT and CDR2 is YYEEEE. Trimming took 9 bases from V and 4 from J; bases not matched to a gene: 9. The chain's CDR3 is CATQEGARTEAFF. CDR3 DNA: TGTGCCACCCAGGAGGGGGCGCGCACTGAAGCTTTCTTT.

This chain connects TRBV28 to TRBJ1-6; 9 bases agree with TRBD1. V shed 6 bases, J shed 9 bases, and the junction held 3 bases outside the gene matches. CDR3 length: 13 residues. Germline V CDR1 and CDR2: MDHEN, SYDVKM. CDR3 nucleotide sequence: TGTGCCAGCAGGACGGGACAGGGTTCACCCCTCCACTTT. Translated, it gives CASRTGQGSPLHF.

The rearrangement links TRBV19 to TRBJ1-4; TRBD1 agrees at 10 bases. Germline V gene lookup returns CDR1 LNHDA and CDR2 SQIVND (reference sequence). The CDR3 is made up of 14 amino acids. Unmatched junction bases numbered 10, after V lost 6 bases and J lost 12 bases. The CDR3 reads CASRQTGGPPELFF. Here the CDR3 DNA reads TGTGCCAGTAGGCAGACAGGGGGCCCCCCCGAACTGTTTTTT.

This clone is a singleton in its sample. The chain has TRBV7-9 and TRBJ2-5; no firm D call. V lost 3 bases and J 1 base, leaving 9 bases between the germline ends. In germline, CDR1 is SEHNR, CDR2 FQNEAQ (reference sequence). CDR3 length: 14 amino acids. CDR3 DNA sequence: TGTGCCAGCAGCTTTAAGGCCCCCCAAGAGACCCAGTACTTC. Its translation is CASSFKAPQETQYF.

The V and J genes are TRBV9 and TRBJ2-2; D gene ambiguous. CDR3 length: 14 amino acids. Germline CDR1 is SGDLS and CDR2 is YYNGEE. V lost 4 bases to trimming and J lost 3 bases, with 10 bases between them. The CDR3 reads CASSPDPDTGELFF. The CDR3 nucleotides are TGTGCCAGCAGCCCAGACCCAGACACCGGGGAGCTGTTTTTT.

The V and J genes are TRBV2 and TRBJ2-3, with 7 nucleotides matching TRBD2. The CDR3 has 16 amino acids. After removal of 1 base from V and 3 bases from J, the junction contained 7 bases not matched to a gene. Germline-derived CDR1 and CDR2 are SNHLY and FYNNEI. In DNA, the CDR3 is TGTGCCAGCAGTGAAGAGGCGGCTAGCGGAACAGATACGCAGTATTTT. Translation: CASSEEAASGTDTQYF.

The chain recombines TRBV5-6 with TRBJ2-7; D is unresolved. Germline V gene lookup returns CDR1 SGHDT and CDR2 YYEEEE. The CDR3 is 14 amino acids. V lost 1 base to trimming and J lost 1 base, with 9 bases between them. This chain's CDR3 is CASSLSRTSYEQYF. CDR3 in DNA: TGTGCCAGCAGCTTGAGCCGGACGTCCTACGAGCAGTACTTC.

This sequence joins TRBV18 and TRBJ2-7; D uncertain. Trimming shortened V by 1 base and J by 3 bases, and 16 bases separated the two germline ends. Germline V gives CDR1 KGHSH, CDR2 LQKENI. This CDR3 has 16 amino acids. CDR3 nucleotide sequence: TGTGCCAGCTCACCACAAGAACAGACACCAGTCTACGAGCAGTACTTC. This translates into CASSPQEQTPVYEQYF.